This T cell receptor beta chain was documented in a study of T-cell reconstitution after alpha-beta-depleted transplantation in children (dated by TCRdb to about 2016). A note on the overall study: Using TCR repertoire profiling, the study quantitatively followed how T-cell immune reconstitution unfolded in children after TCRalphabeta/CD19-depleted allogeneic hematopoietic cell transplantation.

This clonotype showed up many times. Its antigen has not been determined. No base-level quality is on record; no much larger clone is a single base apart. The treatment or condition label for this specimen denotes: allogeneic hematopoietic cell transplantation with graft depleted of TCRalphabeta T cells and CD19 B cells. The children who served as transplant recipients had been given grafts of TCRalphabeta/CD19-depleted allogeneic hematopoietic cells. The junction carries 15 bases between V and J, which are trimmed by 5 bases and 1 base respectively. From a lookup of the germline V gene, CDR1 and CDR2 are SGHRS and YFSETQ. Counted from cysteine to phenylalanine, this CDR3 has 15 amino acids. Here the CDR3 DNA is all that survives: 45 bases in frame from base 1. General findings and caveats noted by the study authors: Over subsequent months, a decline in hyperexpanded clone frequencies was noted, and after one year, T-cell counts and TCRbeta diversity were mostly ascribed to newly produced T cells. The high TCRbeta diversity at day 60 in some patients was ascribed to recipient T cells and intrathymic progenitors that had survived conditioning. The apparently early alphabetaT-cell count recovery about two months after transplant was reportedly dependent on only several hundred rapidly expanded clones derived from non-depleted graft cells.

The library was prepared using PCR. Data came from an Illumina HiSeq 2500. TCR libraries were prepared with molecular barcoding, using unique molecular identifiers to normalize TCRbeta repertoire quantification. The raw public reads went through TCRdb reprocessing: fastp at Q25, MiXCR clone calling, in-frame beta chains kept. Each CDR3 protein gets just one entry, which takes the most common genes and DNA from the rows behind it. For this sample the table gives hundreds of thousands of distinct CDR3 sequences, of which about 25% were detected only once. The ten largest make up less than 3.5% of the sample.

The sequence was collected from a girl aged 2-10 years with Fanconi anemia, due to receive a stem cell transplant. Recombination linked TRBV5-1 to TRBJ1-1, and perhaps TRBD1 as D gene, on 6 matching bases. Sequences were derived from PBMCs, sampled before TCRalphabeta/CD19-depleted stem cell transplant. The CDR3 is CASSPWAGANTEAFF. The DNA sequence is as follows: TGCGCCAGCAGTCCTTGGGCGGGGGCGAACACTGAAGCTTTCTTT.